This TCR beta chain was recorded in a study of blood T cell repertoires in COVID-19. Profiling relied on immunoSEQ multiplex PCR, and the TCRdb table lists in-frame clones only, not all of them. Of about 240,000 clones in the sample, approximately 84% were seen once. V was shortened by 2 bases and J by 0 bases, with 10 bases between the two germline ends. The germline gives CDR1 SQVTM, CDR2 ANQGSEA. The CDR3 has 14 residues. Sequencing was performed on peripheral blood. V and J are TRBV29-1 and TRBJ1-1; D unresolved. The TCR was taken from a woman aged 25-40 years who had recovered from COVID-19. The CDR3 DNA reads TGCAGCGTTGAAACCCTGACTTTGAACACTGAAGCTTTCTTT. It codes for CSVETLTLNTEAFF.